This TCR beta chain appears in the sequencing data of a study of human CD4 T cells and Enterobacteriaceae. Study-wide findings and caveats: Ex vivo clonotype reactivity was inferred only by sequence matching.

The memory gate held CD4+ cells that were not CD45RA+CCR7+CD95- naive cells, over 95% pure. Positive selection with CD4 and CD14 microbeads isolated CD4+ T cells and monocytes. Sorting first excluded CD8+, CD14+, CD16+, CD56+, CD19+ and CD25-bright cells. CDR3 size: 14 residues. Germline lookup yields CDR1 ENHRY and CDR2 SYGVKD. V was cut by 4 bases and J by 4 bases, with 13 bases left in between. Ex vivo total memory CD4+ cells were sequenced at deep level. Only in-frame clones appear in the TCRdb table, and some are missing; sequencing was by immunoSEQ multiplex PCR. The sample shows 25,000 to 30,000 clones, around 80% of them seen only once. Details on this clone: Its antigen is not identified.

This rearrangement joins TRBV10-3 to TRBJ1-2; D is possibly TRBD1 (5 bases). The sequence was obtained from a human donor in good health. The specimen was memory CD4+ T cells from blood. DNA of the CDR3: TGTGCCATCAGTGGTGGGGACCGACGCTATGGCTACACCTTC. Protein: CAISGGDRRYGYTF.